This TCR beta chain was retrieved from a study of metastatic and nonmetastatic thyroid tumors. Thyroid surgery was performed in patients who had received no treatment beforehand. CDR1 ENHRY and CDR2 SYGVKD come from the germline V gene. Deletions cut 4 bases from V and 2 bases from J, with 6 bases between. The CDR3 runs 12 residues. This clone was recorded at least ten times. A much larger clone differs from this one at a single base, so this may be a read error. TCRdb reanalyzed the PCR reads with MiXCR. The table records about 25,000 clones, 20% to 25% of them present only once. The origin of this receptor is a male donor with papillary thyroid cancer or a benign thyroid nodule (not recorded which). Some clones in this sample may be carry-over from other donors' samples. The chain links TRBV10-3 to TRBJ2-7; D is perhaps TRBD1 (6 bases). Material: blood. The CDR3 sequence: CAISAGAYEQYF. The CDR3 DNA follows: TGTGCCATCAGTGCAGGGGCCTACGAGCAGTACTTC.